These 27 T cell receptor beta chains were all obtained from the same sample, sequenced in a study of Ad26.COV2.S vaccination and SARS-CoV-2 variants. Treatment noted: roughly 20 received Ad26.COV2.S at low or high dose, single or two shots; roughly 5 received placebo; per-sample allocation not given. Samples analyzed were those drawn on day 63 after the first vaccine or placebo injection. This table comes from immunoSEQ multiplex PCR, and its TCRdb copy is limited to in-frame clones, with some not included. The table records 400,000 to 500,000 clones, 85% to 90% of them present only once. This material consisted of peripheral blood, taken in a trial of Ad26.COV2.S vaccine versus placebo. The source of these receptors is a person between 18 and 65 years old who received the Ad26.COV2.S COVID-19 vaccine or a placebo.

The chain joins TRBV5-8 to TRBJ2-2, with TRBD2 as a possible D gene (6 bases). Germline V gene data show CDR1 as SGHTS and CDR2 as YDEGEE. This CDR3 contains 13 residues. With 3 bases removed from V and 4 bases from J, the gap between germline ends came to 7 bases. As DNA, the CDR3 is TGTGCCAGCAGCTGGGACTTCACCGGGGAGCTGTTTTTT. It specifies CASSWDFTGELFF.

V and J are TRBV2 and TRBJ2-1; TRBD1 aligns across 8 bases. V trimming: 1 base; J trimming: 5 bases; junction bases outside the gene matches: 4. Germline V gene lookup returns CDR1 SNHLY and CDR2 FYNNEI. This CDR3 has 15 amino acids. CDR3 sequence reads: CASSEGTGIDNEQFF. CDR3 DNA sequence: TGTGCCAGCAGTGAAGGGACAGGGATTGACAATGAGCAGTTCTTC.

The CDR3 sequence: CASSLVDGADGYTF. The CDR3 DNA follows: TGCGCCAGCAGCTTGGTTGATGGGGCGGACGGCTACACCTTC. The chain recombines TRBV5-1 with TRBJ1-2; a weak D match, TRBD1 (5 bases). V was shortened by 0 bases and J by 8 bases, with 14 bases between the two germline ends. The CDR3 consists of 14 residues. Germline V lookup: CDR1 SGHRS, CDR2 YFSETQ.

A note on this clone: Other DNA sequences in the same sample also yield this CDR3. V usage is TRBV9 and J usage is TRBJ2-5; TRBD2 is a possible D gene (7 bases). CDR1 and CDR2 (germline): SGDLS, YYNGEE. Trimming cost V 0 bases and J 4 bases, with 13 bases left between them. The length of the CDR3 is 15 residues. The CDR3 protein is CASSVAGGRGETQYF. For the CDR3, the DNA is TGTGCCAGCAGCGTAGCCGGGGGGCGCGGAGAGACCCAGTACTTC. The whole variable domain, filled in from reference TRBV9 and TRBJ2-5, reads DSGVTQTPKHLITATGQRVTLRCSPRSGDLSVYWYQQSLDQGLQFLIQYYNGEERAKGNILERFSAQQFPDLHSELNLSSLELGDSALYFCASSVAGGRGETQYFGPGTRLLVL.

The chain links TRBV24-1 to TRBJ1-1, with D uncertain. There are 13 residues in the CDR3. The ends were cut back, 4 bases at V and 3 bases at J, with 8 bases in the middle. Germline lookup yields CDR1 KGHDR and CDR2 SFDVKD. CDR3 protein: CATSEEGDTEAFF. The CDR3 DNA reads TGTGCCACCAGTGAGGAGGGCGACACTGAAGCTTTCTTT.

The rearrangement links TRBV19 to TRBJ1-1; 10 nucleotides match TRBD1. The germline CDR1 and CDR2 sequences are LNHDA and SQIVND (reference sequence). V shed 1 base, J shed 6 bases, and the junction held 8 bases outside the gene matches. This CDR3 spans 16 amino acids. The CDR3 coding sequence is TGTGCCAGTAGTATAGGAGACAGGGGGCGGGTGGCTGAAGCTTTCTTT. Translated: CASSIGDRGRVAEAFF.

CDR3 sequence (DNA): TGTGCCAGCAGCCAAAACTTGGGGGATAATTCACCCCTCCACTTT. This gives the protein CASSQNLGDNSPLHF. The J gene is TRBJ1-6, the V gene TRBV4-2; D may be TRBD1 (5 bases). The CDR3 covers 15 residues. The ends were cut back, 2 bases at V and 5 bases at J, with 10 bases in the middle. In germline, CDR1 is LGHNA, CDR2 YNFKEQ.

The chain uses TRBV6-1 and TRBJ2-1, with unresolved D. Germline lookup yields CDR1 MNHNS and CDR2 SASEGT. The CDR3 contains 13 residues. V shed 2 bases and J shed 6 bases, with 8 bases lying between them. The DNA of the CDR3 is TGTGCCAGCAGTGAATACAGACTCAATGAGCAGTTCTTC. It yields the protein CASSEYRLNEQFF.

The V gene is TRBV11-2, the J gene TRBJ2-7; D may correspond to TRBD1 or TRBD2 (5 bases each). Trimming shortened V by 5 bases and J by 3 bases, and 14 bases separated the two germline ends. Germline CDR1 is SGHAT and CDR2 is FQNNGV. This CDR3 region has 14 residues. CDR3 region: CASSRDGKLYEQYF. CDR3 nucleotides: TGTGCCAGCAGCCGGGACGGAAAACTCTACGAGCAGTACTTC. Drawing the rest from reference TRBV11-2 and TRBJ2-7, the complete variable domain is EAGVAQSPRYKIIEKRQSVAFWCNPISGHATLYWYQQILGQGPKLLIQFQNNGVVDDSQLPKDRFSAERLKGVDSTLKIQPAKLEDSAVYLCASSRDGKLYEQYFGPGTRLTVT.

The genes are TRBV9 and TRBJ1-1; 12 bases are a match to TRBD1. CDR3 length: 15 residues. Germline-derived CDR1 and CDR2 are SGDLS and YYNGEE. Losses at the gene ends were 3 bases for V and 4 bases for J; bases not matched to a gene: 4. CDR3 sequence: CASSGGQGASTEAFF. In nucleotides, the CDR3 is TGTGCCAGCAGCGGGGGACAGGGGGCGAGCACTGAAGCTTTCTTT.

The chain carries TRBV27 and TRBJ2-7; unclear D gene. This CDR3 region has 13 residues. The germline V gene encodes CDR1 MNHEY and CDR2 SMNVEV (reference sequence). Trimming removed 2 bases at V and 6 bases at J, with 11 bases between. The CDR3 DNA is TGTGCCAGCAGTTTACTCACAGCGTCCGAGCAGTACTTC. It encodes CASSLLTASEQYF.

The chain couples TRBV12-3 or TRBV12-4 to TRBJ2-7, with no clear D. The CDR3 spans 12 residues. Trimming took 3 bases from V and 6 from J, leaving 9 bases between them. CDR3 loop: CASSLLVSEQYF. The DNA for the CDR3 is TGTGCCAGCAGTTTGTTGGTAAGCGAGCAGTACTTC.

This chain joins TRBV5-1 and TRBJ1-6; unclear D gene. V dropped 0 bases and J dropped 3 bases, with 10 bases sitting between them. The CDR3 has 16 residues. Germline V gene data show CDR1 as SGHRS and CDR2 as YFSETQ. In DNA form, the CDR3 reads TGCGCCAGCAGCTTGGCGGGTTCCCTCTATAATTCACCCCTCCACTTT. It specifies CASSLAGSLYNSPLHF. Using reference TRBV5-1 and TRBJ1-6 for the parts outside the CDR3, the full variable domain is KAGVTQTPRYLIKTRGQQVTLSCSPISGHRSVSWYQQTPGQGLQFLFEYFSETQRNKGNFPGRFSGRQFSNSRSEMNVSTLELGDSALYLCASSLAGSLYNSPLHFGNGTRLTVT.

The chain combines TRBV7-9 with TRBJ1-5; 7 nucleotides match TRBD1. V shed 1 base, J shed 4 bases, and the junction held 4 bases outside the gene matches. Germline V gene lookup returns CDR1 SEHNR and CDR2 FQNEAQ (reference sequence). This CDR3 has 15 residues. This CDR3 is CASSLVQGENQPQHF. As DNA, the CDR3 is TGTGCCAGCAGCTTAGTCCAGGGGGAGAATCAGCCCCAGCATTTT.

This chain uses TRBV3-1 (or the pseudogene TRBV3-2) with TRBJ1-2; TRBD1 agrees at 8 bases. CDR1 and CDR2 (germline): LGHDT, YNNKEL (reference sequence). The V gene end was trimmed by 0 bases and the J gene end by 3 bases; junction bases not matched to a gene: 9. CDR3 length: 17 residues. CDR3 DNA: TGTGCCAGCAGCCAAGATCTGCCCACAGGGGGAGACTATGGCTACACCTTC. Protein: CASSQDLPTGGDYGYTF.

This clone was detected a few times. The rearrangement joins TRBV9 to TRBJ2-5; 9 bases are shared with TRBD1. The CDR3 loop spans 18 amino acids. Looked up from germline, CDR1 is SGDLS and CDR2 is YYNGEE. Trimming cost V 4 bases and J 5 bases; bases outside gene matches: 18. The CDR3 region has the DNA TGTGCCAGCAGCCAATCCATTTCAAACAGGGGGCGCGGGGAGACCCAGTACTTC. Protein: CASSQSISNRGRGETQYF.

This chain links TRBV11-2 with TRBJ1-4; D ambiguous. V shed 6 bases and J shed 5 bases, with 16 bases lying between them. This CDR3 comprises 15 residues. Looked up from germline, CDR1 is SGHAT and CDR2 is FQNNGV. CDR3 nucleotides: TGTGCCAGCAGTCCTGGAAATGGCGGGAATGAAAAACTGTTTTTT. Translation gives CASSPGNGGNEKLFF.

The V and J genes are TRBV2 and TRBJ1-1, with TRBD1 identical over 9 bases. Germline V gene lookup returns CDR1 SNHLY and CDR2 FYNNEI. CDR3 length: 17 residues. Trimming at V came to 4 bases and at J to 5 bases, leaving 14 bases not matched to a gene. The CDR3 nucleotides read TGTGCCAGCAGTGTTGACCGGGACAGGGCCCCGAGGACTGAAGCTTTCTTT. It codes for CASSVDRDRAPRTEAFF.

The chain recombines TRBV5-1 with TRBJ1-1; unclear D gene. With 2 bases removed from V and 0 bases from J, the gap between germline ends came to 8 bases. The CDR3 is 14 amino acids. Germline CDR1 SGHRS, CDR2 YFSETQ. CDR3 sequence reads: CASSFKELNTEAFF. As DNA, the CDR3 is TGCGCCAGCAGCTTCAAGGAACTGAACACTGAAGCTTTCTTT.

The chain couples TRBV7-8 to TRBJ2-7, with D perhaps matching TRBD1 (6 bases). This CDR3 has 15 amino acids. The V end lost 3 bases, the J end lost 2 bases, and 14 bases lay between the germline ends. The germline V gene has CDR1 SGHVS and CDR2 FQNEAQ. In DNA form, the CDR3 reads TGTGCCAGCAGCTTTTCGGGACACCGAACCTACGAGCAGTACTTC. It translates to CASSFSGHRTYEQYF.

The gene calls are TRBV27 and TRBJ2-7; TRBD1 agrees at 9 bases. With 6 bases clipped from V and 4 bases from J, the junction kept 10 bases outside the gene matches. CDR1 and CDR2 (germline): MNHEY, SMNVEV (reference sequence). The CDR3 spans 15 residues. CDR3 sequence reads: CASRSPGTGSYEQYF. CDR3 DNA sequence: TGTGCCAGCAGATCCCCCGGGACAGGGAGTTACGAGCAGTACTTC.

This chain links TRBV18 with TRBJ1-3; D uncertain. The length of the CDR3 is 15 residues. Looked up from germline, CDR1 is KGHSH and CDR2 is LQKENI. V was pared by 8 bases and J by 0 bases, with 14 bases between. The CDR3 coding sequence is TGTGCCAGCCTCGCAGAACGGACCTCTGGAAACACCATATATTTT. Protein product: CASLAERTSGNTIYF.

The rearrangement joins TRBV11-2 to TRBJ1-2; D not resolved. CDR3 length: 13 residues. V gave up 0 bases and J gave up 8 bases, with 10 bases separating them. Germline V CDR1 and CDR2: SGHAT, FQNNGV. CDR3 amino acids: CASSLDILGGYTF. In DNA form, the CDR3 reads TGTGCCAGCAGCTTAGATATCTTAGGAGGCTACACCTTC.

The gene calls are TRBV6-1 and TRBJ1-2; TRBD1 matches at 7 bases. This CDR3 is 14 amino acids long. The germline V gene has CDR1 MNHNS and CDR2 SASEGT. V was pared by 0 bases and J by 8 bases, with 6 bases of the junction left unmatched. This CDR3 is CASSEAPGGRGYTF. The CDR3 DNA follows: TGTGCCAGCAGTGAAGCACCAGGGGGTAGAGGCTACACCTTC.

CDR3 protein: CASSLGTLLRELFF. The CDR3 DNA reads TGTGCCAGCAGCTTAGGGACCCTTTTGAGGGAGCTGTTTTTT. This chain connects TRBV7-9 to TRBJ2-2; D is ambiguous. The CDR3 is 14 amino acids. V was clipped by 1 base and J by 9 bases, with 12 bases between them. CDR1 and CDR2 (germline): SEHNR, FQNEAQ (reference sequence). Using reference TRBV7-9 and TRBJ2-2 for the parts outside the CDR3, the full variable domain is DTGVSQNPRHKITKRGQNVTFRCDPISEHNRLYWYRQTLGQGPEFLTYFQNEAQLEKSRLLSDRFSAERPKGSFSTLEIQRTEQGDSAMYLCASSLGTLLRELFFGEGSRLTVL.

The V and J genes are TRBV5-6 and TRBJ2-7, with 8 bases matching TRBD2. The CDR3 sequence is 13 residues long. The V gene end was trimmed by 3 bases and the J gene end by 5 bases; junction bases not matched to a gene: 4. Germline CDR1 SGHDT, CDR2 YYEEEE. The CDR3 region is CASSSGGPHEQYF. As DNA, the CDR3 is TGTGCCAGCAGCTCGGGGGGGCCCCACGAGCAGTACTTC.

This chain links TRBV5-1 with TRBJ2-1, with D possibly matching TRBD2 (6 bases). Deletions cut 0 bases from V and 1 base from J, with 11 bases between. The CDR3 totals 16 residues. Germline CDR1 reads SGHRS; CDR2 reads YFSETQ. CDR3 DNA: TGCGCCAGCAGCTTGGACGGGGGAGATTCCTACAATGAGCAGTTCTTC. Translated: CASSLDGGDSYNEQFF.